The 9 T cell receptor beta chains in this list originate from one sample, sequenced in a study of shared clonotypes between healthy human individuals. Generated by immunoSEQ multiplex PCR, the TCRdb table keeps only in-frame clones and is missing some. The sample lists about a million clones; 77% were seen once. The sample consisted of memory CD4+ T cells from PBMCs. Subset described: CD45RA-negative fraction. These receptors were taken from a man younger than 30 in good health. Some clones in this sample may be carry-over from other donors' samples.

This clone was detected a few times. The V call is TRBV10-3, the J call TRBJ2-3, with a possible D match to TRBD1 (6 bases). Trimming stripped 4 bases from V and 0 bases from J, with 8 bases between. The CDR3 totals 14 residues. Per germline, CDR1 ENHRY and CDR2 SYGVKD. DNA of the CDR3: TGTGCCATCAGTGTGACAGGTAGCACAGATACGCAGTATTTT. Protein: CAISVTGSTDTQYF.

Concerning this clone: Other DNA sequences from this sample encode an identical CDR3 as well. This rearrangement joins TRBV7-2 to TRBJ1-1; no clear D gene. V was clipped by 2 bases and J by 1 base, with 5 bases between them. This CDR3 has 13 amino acids. Germline CDR1 is SGHTA and CDR2 is FQGNSA. CDR3 loop: CASSLTRNTEAFF. The DNA for the CDR3 is TGTGCCAGCAGCTTAACCCGGAACACTGAAGCTTTCTTT.

The sample holds many counts of this clone. V and J are TRBV27 and TRBJ2-7; no clear D gene. The CDR3 runs to 16 residues. The germline V gene encodes CDR1 MNHEY and CDR2 SMNVEV (reference sequence). Trimming shortened V by 6 bases and J by 2 bases, and 20 bases separated the two germline ends. Here the CDR3 reads CASSRNPGPQAYEQYF. The CDR3 DNA reads as TGTGCCAGCAGCCGCAATCCGGGCCCGCAGGCCTACGAGCAGTACTTC.

This clone has more than one count but fewer than ten. The CDR3 nucleotides read TGCGCCAGCAGCGACAGGGGGCTTAACTATGGCTACACCTTC. Protein: CASSDRGLNYGYTF. The gene calls are TRBV5-1 and TRBJ1-2; 10 nucleotides agree with TRBD1. Trimming took 4 bases from V and 1 from J; bases not matched to a gene: 1. CDR3 length: 14 amino acids. Germline V gene data show CDR1 as SGHRS and CDR2 as YFSETQ.

J is TRBJ1-3 and V is TRBV4-1, with 10 bases fitting TRBD1. Germline lookup yields CDR1 MGHRA and CDR2 YSYEKL. This CDR3 has 14 amino acids. With V trimmed by 6 bases and J by 5 bases, 4 bases remained unmatched. CDR3 sequence (DNA): TGCGCCAGCAGACCCGACAGGGGGCGAAACACCATATATTTT. Translated: CASRPDRGRNTIYF.

The rearrangement uses TRBV18 and TRBJ2-7; TRBD1 matches at 9 bases. The ends lost 5 bases at V and 6 bases at J; junction bases unmatched: 8. The CDR3 is made up of 14 amino acids. CDR1 and CDR2 (germline): KGHSH, LQKENI. The CDR3 nucleotides are TGTGCCAGCTCAATTGGACAGGGGAGTGGCGAGCAGTACTTC. It is translated as CASSIGQGSGEQYF. The full variable domain, rest sourced from reference TRBV18 and TRBJ2-7, is NAGVMQNPRHLVRRRGQEARLRCSPMKGHSHVYWYRQLPEEGLKFMVYLQKENIIDESGMPKERFSAEFPKEGPSILRIQQVVRGDSAAYFCASSIGQGSGEQYFGPGTRLTVT.

The chain has TRBV6-1 and TRBJ2-7; 8 bases fit TRBD1. The CDR3 length is 15 residues. Losses at the gene ends were 7 bases for V and 1 base for J; bases not matched to a gene: 9. Germline CDR1 MNHNS, CDR2 SASEGT. As DNA, the CDR3 is TGTGCCAGCAACCGGGCGGGACAGGAGTCCTACGAGCAGTACTTC. This codes for CASNRAGQESYEQYF.

The chain joins TRBV6-5 to TRBJ2-1; weak D call: TRBD1 (5 bases). Trimming pared 2 bases from V and 0 bases from J, leaving 8 bases between. Germline CDR1 is MNHEY and CDR2 is SVGAGI. The CDR3 contains 15 residues. The CDR3 DNA is TGTGCCAGCAGTTACGGGGCAGCCTCCTACAATGAGCAGTTCTTC. This gives the protein CASSYGAASYNEQFF.

The chain is built from TRBV6-1 and TRBJ1-2, with D unclear. Germline V gene lookup returns CDR1 MNHNS and CDR2 SASEGT. Trimming left V 1 base short and J 5 bases short, with 11 bases between. CDR3 length: 14 residues. CDR3 sequence (DNA): TGTGCCAGCAGTGAAGGCCAAGGACCTTATGGCTACACCTTC. Encoded protein: CASSEGQGPYGYTF.